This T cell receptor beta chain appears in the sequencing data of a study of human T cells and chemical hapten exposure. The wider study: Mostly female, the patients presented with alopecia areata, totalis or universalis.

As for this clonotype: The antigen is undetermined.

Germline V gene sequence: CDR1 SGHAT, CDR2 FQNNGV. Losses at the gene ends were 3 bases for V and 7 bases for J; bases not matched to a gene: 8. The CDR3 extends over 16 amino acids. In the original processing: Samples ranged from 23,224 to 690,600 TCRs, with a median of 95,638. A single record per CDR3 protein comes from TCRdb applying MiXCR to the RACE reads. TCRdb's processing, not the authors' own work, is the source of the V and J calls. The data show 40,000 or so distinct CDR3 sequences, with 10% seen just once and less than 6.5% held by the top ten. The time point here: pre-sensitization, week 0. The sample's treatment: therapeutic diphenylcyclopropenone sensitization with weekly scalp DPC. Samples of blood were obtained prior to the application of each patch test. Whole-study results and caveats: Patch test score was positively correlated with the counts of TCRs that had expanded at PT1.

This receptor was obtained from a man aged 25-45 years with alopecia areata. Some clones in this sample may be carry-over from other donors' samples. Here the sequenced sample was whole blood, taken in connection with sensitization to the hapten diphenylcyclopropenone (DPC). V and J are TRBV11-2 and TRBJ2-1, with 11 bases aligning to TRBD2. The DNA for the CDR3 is TGTGCCAGCAGCTTCGGGGATACTAGCGGGGGAAATGAGCAGTTCTTC. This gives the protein CASSFGDTSGGNEQFF. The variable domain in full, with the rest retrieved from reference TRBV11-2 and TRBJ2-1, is EAGVAQSPRYKIIEKRQSVAFWCNPISGHATLYWYQQILGQGPKLLIQFQNNGVVDDSQLPKDRFSAERLKGVDSTLKIQPAKLEDSAVYLCASSFGDTSGGNEQFFGPGTRLTVL.